The source of this T cell receptor beta chain is a study of CDR3 diversity in severe acne (dated by TCRdb to between 2017 and 2020). This clonotype was picked up many times. Its antigen is currently not known. Base quality data are lacking; no much larger clone is found one base away. Receptor libraries were prepared by PCR. Sequenced on an Illumina HiSeq 2000. The raw public reads went through TCRdb reprocessing: fastp at Q25, MiXCR clone calling, in-frame beta chains kept. CDR3 protein duplicates are merged, each entry listing the most common genes and DNA. The table for this sample lists 97,000 or so distinct CDR3 sequences; under 60% of them were counted only once. The biggest ten clones account for under 15% of the sample. The sequencing input was blood. The receptor was derived from a male donor with acne.

The CDR3 protein is CASSRPGGSRNEQFF. The DNA sequence is TGTGCCAGCAGCCGACCCGGCGGGAGTCGGAATGAGCAGTTCTTC. This chain joins TRBV9 to TRBJ2-1, with 7 junctional bases fitting TRBD2. Measured from the cysteine to the phenylalanine, the CDR3 is 15 residues long. Only CDR3 DNA remains: 45 bases, in frame from the first base. Germline trimming amounts to 4 bases on V and 7 bases on J, with 11 as the count of junction bases outside the gene matches. The CDR1 and CDR2 encoded by the germline V gene are SGDLS and YYNGEE.